This T cell receptor beta chain comes out of a study of chemoradiotherapy in HPV16-positive cancers. Points from the study as a whole: The functional HPV-specific definition rests on just a couple of HPV16-positive patients.

The CDR3 covers 18 residues. Per germline, CDR1 GTSNPN and CDR2 SVGIG (reference sequence). V was pared by 2 bases and J by 0 bases, with 12 bases of the junction left unmatched. Comment on this clone: Its antigen remains unidentified.

Clones were sequenced by immunoSEQ multiplex PCR, and TCRdb holds only the in-frame ones, with some missing. The profile shows just over 8,500 clones, approximately 74% of them singletons. The TCR originated in a human donor with HPV-associated anogenital cancer. The specimen was collected from a patient who underwent chemoradiotherapy. The genes are TRBV30 and TRBJ2-5; the match to TRBD1 covers 10 bases. The CDR3 here is CAWSYNRDRGSYQETQYF. CDR3 DNA: TGTGCCTGGAGTTATAACCGGGACAGGGGTTCGTACCAAGAGACCCAGTACTTC.